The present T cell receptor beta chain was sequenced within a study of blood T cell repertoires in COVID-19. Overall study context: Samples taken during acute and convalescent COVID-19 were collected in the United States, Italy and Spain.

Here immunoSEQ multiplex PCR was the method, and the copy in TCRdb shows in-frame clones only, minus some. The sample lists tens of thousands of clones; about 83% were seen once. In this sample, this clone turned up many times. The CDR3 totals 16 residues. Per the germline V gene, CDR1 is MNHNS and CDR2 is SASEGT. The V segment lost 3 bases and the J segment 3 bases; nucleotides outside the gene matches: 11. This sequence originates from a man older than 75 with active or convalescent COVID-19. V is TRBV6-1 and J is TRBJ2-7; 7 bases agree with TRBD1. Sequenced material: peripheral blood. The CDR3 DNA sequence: TGTGCCAGCAGTGACATACCGGGACAGAGGGTCTACGAGCAGTACTTC. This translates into CASSDIPGQRVYEQYF.